One T cell receptor (beta chain) is described in this entry. Its antigen is unknown. Method: immunoSEQ multiplex PCR; TCRdb's copy keeps in-frame clones and lacks some. This table holds some 190,000 clones, approximately 94% found once. V was trimmed by 11 bases and J by 0 bases, leaving 20 bases between them. Germline V gene sequence: CDR1 MDHEN, CDR2 SYDVKM. CDR3 length: 16 amino acids. This sample was included in a study of T cell responses to AZD1222 COVID-19 vaccine. Overall study results and limits: Repertoires were obtained solely post-peak T cell response. The study reported that nearly half of spike-specific TCRs target unmutated variant regions. White British ancestry dominated among donors, who included more females, and clonal diversity was possibly underestimated. Among those given AZD1222, only 6 or 7 were seropositive at baseline.

The V call is TRBV28, the J call TRBJ1-3, with no clear D. The source was peripheral blood, collected 28 days after the second dose of the MenACWY control vaccine. The receptor was isolated from an adult who received the MenACWY meningococcal vaccine as a control. The CDR3 region is CAAHPTISSSGNTIYF. CDR3 coding DNA: TGTGCCGCCCATCCGACTATCTCCAGCTCTGGAAACACCATATATTTT. The full variable domain, its missing parts supplied by reference TRBV28 and TRBJ1-3, is DVKVTQSSRYLVKRTGEKVFLECVQDMDHENMFWYRQDPGLGLRLIYFSYDVKMKEKGDIPEGYSVSREKKERFSLILESASTNQTSMYLCAAHPTISSSGNTIYFGEGSWLTVV.